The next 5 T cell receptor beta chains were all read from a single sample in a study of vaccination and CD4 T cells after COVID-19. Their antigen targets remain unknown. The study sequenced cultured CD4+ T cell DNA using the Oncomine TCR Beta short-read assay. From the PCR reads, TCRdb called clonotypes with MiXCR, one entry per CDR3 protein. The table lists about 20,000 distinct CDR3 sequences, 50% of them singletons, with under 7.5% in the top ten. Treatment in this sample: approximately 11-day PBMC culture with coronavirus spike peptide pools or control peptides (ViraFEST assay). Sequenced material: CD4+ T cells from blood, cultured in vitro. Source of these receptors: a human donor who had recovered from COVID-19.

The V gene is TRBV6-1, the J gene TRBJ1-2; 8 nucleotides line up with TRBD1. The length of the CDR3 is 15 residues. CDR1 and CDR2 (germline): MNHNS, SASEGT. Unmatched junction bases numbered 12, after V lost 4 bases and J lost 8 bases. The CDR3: CASSGQGRGAKGYTF. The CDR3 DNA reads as TGTGCCAGCAGTGGACAGGGGCGAGGGGCGAAGGGCTACACCTTC.

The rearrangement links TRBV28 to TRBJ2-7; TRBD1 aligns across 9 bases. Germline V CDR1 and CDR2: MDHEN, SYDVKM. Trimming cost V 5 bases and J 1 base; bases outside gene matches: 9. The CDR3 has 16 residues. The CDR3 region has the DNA TGTGCCAGCAGTGGCAAAAGGGACAGGGATTCCTACGAGCAGTACTTC. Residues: CASSGKRDRDSYEQYF.

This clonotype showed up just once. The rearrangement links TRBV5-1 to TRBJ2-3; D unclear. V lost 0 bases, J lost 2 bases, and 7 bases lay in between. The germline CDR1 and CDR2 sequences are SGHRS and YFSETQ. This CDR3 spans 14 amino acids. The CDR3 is CASSLARTTDTQYF. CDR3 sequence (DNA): TGCGCCAGCAGCTTGGCGCGGACCACAGATACGCAGTATTTT.

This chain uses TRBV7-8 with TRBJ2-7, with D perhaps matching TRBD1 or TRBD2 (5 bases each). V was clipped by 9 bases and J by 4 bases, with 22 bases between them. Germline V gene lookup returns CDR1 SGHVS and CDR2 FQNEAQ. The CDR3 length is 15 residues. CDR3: CASMRGARGEYEQYF. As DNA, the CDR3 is TGTGCCAGTATGAGGGGTGCTCGGGGAGAATACGAGCAGTACTTC.

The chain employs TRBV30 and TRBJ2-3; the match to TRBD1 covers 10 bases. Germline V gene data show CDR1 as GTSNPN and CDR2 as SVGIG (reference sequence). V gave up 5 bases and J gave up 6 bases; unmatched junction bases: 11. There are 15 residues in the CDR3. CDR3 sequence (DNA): TGTGCCTGGGCAGCCGGGACAGGGGTCCCCGATACGCAGTATTTT. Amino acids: CAWAAGTGVPDTQYF.